This T cell receptor beta chain was observed in a study of T cell responses to AZD1222 COVID-19 vaccine. Study results and caveats: CD4 TCRs linked to vaccination spanned spike, dominating at 160-218 and 743-854. The donor group comprised mostly white British people and more females; the analysis possibly underestimated clonal diversity.

Profiled with immunoSEQ multiplex PCR; TCRdb holds only in-frame clones, not every one. The sample records around 150,000 clones, about 93% being singletons. To note about this clone: The antigen remains undetermined.

Germline lookup yields CDR1 ENHRY and CDR2 SYGVKD. V shed 6 bases, J shed 8 bases, and the junction held 6 bases outside the gene matches. The length of the CDR3 is 12 residues. This chain connects TRBV10-3 to TRBJ2-7; 8 nucleotides match TRBD1. The sequence derives from an adult in good health. Source: peripheral blood, taken on day 0 of AZD1222 vaccination. The DNA for the CDR3 is TGTGCCATCAGCCGGGACAGGACCAAGCAGTACGTC. This translates into CAISRDRTKQYV.